This T cell receptor beta chain was observed in a study of tumor and adjacent non-tumor tissue in lung cancer. Study in general: On average, productive TCRbeta reads reached 4 million to 4.5 million per sample.

This clonotype was recorded a few times. As yet, its antigen is unknown. This clone may be a read error of a much larger clone one base away. Whole-study findings and limits: Higher tumor TCR diversity was associated with shorter survival.

Three rounds of nested PCR, following a modified ARM-PCR protocol, produced the TCRbeta library. TCRdb reprocessed the multiplex PCR reads with MiXCR, giving one entry per CDR3 protein. This sample carries some 80,000 distinct CDR3 sequences, over 60% of them seen once, and the ten largest clones take almost 40%. There are 14 residues in the CDR3. Germline loops: CDR1 SQVTM, CDR2 ANQGSEA. This sample's RNA came from whole unsorted tissue. Distant lung tissue was collected more than 3 cm away from the tumor edge. Between August and November 2014, newly diagnosed, chemotherapy-naive lung cancer patients underwent thoracic surgery in China.

The chain carries TRBV29-1 and TRBJ1-1, with D perhaps TRBD1 (6 bases). What was sequenced was distant non-tumor lung tissue. The TCR sequence derives from a man between 65 and 85 years old with non-small cell lung cancer. Here the CDR3 reads CSIEEGGSNTEAFF. CDR3 bases: TGCAGCATTGAAGAAGGGGGGAGTAACACTGAAGCTTTCTTT.